This paragraph reports one TCR beta chain. This clone has more than one count but fewer than ten. Its antigen specificity is not known. No base quality information exists; no much larger clone differs at one position. Each donor gave one peripheral blood draw, roughly 110 mL on average, collected into heparinised tubes. Using a panel that included CD45RO, CCR7, CD25, CD127, CD95 and CD27, naive, central memory, regulatory and stem cell-like memory CD4+ T cells were sorted on a BD FACSAria II. Purity was above 95% for every sorted population. PBMCs were separated immediately by Lymphoprep density gradient centrifugation and were stained directly, without being cultured. Samples were stained and sorted in pairs, with one healthy donor and one patient per experiment, so that batch effects were minimized. The data derive from a study of beta chain features in type 1 diabetes (dated 2018 in TCRdb). Looking at the study overall: Mean age, gender distribution, total cell number and subset yield did not differ between patients and healthy donors. A total of 90 million to 130 million sorted cells were examined across all samples, and a strong correlation was observed between cell number per subset and RNA yield. In the study, TCRB repertoires of sorted circulating CD4+ T cell subsets from recently diagnosed type 1 diabetes patients were compared with those of matched healthy donors. Whereas all 28 donors provided naive and central memory subsets, regulatory and stem cell-like memory subsets were isolated from just 8 patients and roughly 8 healthy donors.

CDR1 and CDR2 were assigned from the germline V gene as SGHDT and YYEEEE. CDR3 length: 14 amino acids, cysteine to phenylalanine. CDR3 DNA only is kept here, 42 bases in frame from base 1. V gives up 4 bases and J gives up 9 bases, and the segment between their germline ends measures 14 bases. The entire isolated RNA was reverse transcribed using the High Capacity cDNA Reverse Transcription Kit, and thus expressed TCRB transcripts were sequenced. Naive, central memory and regulatory T cell samples underwent deep immunoSEQ sequencing, averaging around 4 million total reads per sample. Sorted cells were lysed in RLT buffer, and RNA was extracted using DNase-treated RNeasy Micro or Mini kits according to cell number. To prevent cross-contamination, every cell subset was processed on its own, while patient and healthy donor samples were processed together. The immunoSEQ multiplex PCR was used to amplify TCRB sequences from cDNA, yielding 87-bp fragments that span the CDR3 region. Sequencing of the amplicons was done on the Illumina HiSeq platform. On the authors' methods: PCR bias was computationally corrected using synthetic template baselines, reads within Hamming distance 2 were collapsed, and singletons that could not be merged were discarded. By aligning reads against IMGT, V, D and J genes, CDR3 length, and insertions or deletions at six rearrangement sites were assigned. Within each subset, clonotype counts were normalized to sorted cell number, after which true diversity and Gini coefficients were computed with the tcR R package. Repertoire sharing was quantified using the overlap coefficient calculated on TCRB nucleotide sequences. As a proxy for the pre-selection repertoire, out-of-frame TCRB sequences from naive cells were analyzed. The immuneACCESS repertoire file appears here via TCRdb, limited to in-frame rearrangements. These files lack a portion of the clones; in checked studies, under half of the deficit traces to unresolved V genes, and the cause of the others is not known. That table supplies the V and J calls and clone size; D and trimming were determined from the DNA. Here the sample has 600,000 to 750,000 clones; under 15% occur a single time. The ten largest clones take up roughly 0.11% of the sample.

What the authors observed across the whole study: Because cDNA rather than genomic DNA was sequenced, highly expressing activated cells could have been over-represented, although no difference in activation and CD3 levels was found between groups. Because small numbers of individuals were included in the HLA sub-analyses, any influence of HLA type on TCRB rearrangement was left unresolved. Patients with type 1 diabetes made fewer insertions and deleted more nucleotides at VDJ recombination sites, implying thymic rearrangement abnormalities. Shorter templates might have been favored by PCR, but patient and control samples were amplified and corrected together, so both groups would have been affected equally by any skew. In all four CD4+ subsets, TCRB CDR3 length was moderately but significantly shorter in type 1 diabetes patients. Naive, central memory and regulatory TCRB repertoires appeared to be more alike among patients than among healthy donors.

The sample taken for sequencing was naive CD4+ T cells from blood. Explained via the paper, the cell subset or site label denotes: true naive CD4+ T cells. The receptor was derived from a man younger than 45 with type 1 diabetes. This receptor chain uses TRBV5-6 and TRBJ1-6; TRBD1 might be the D gene, on 6 matching bases. The bases are TGTGCCAGCAGCCAGGATAGGGGGACTTCACCCCTCCACTTT. It specifies CASSQDRGTSPLHF.